Presented here are 15 T cell receptor beta chains from one specimen sequenced in a study of CD8 T cells in ankylosing spondylitis. TCRdb re-analysed the 5' RACE reads in MiXCR, keeping a single row per CDR3 protein. The table has approximately 550,000 distinct CDR3 sequences, about 13% seen once. These TCRs are of unknown antigen specificity. Study observations and caveats: Among TCR beta sequences, a motif of about 8 highly homologous variants appeared characteristic of ankylosing spondylitis blood.

Sequencing was performed on blood, either unsorted or a sorted T cell fraction (not recorded which). The receptors were sampled from a male donor with ankylosing spondylitis.

This clonotype appeared a few times. J is TRBJ2-5 and V is TRBV6-1; D is tentatively TRBD1 or TRBD2 (5 bases each). The CDR3 loop spans 12 amino acids. Deletions cut 2 bases from V and 9 bases from J, with 10 bases between. CDR1 is MNHNS and CDR2 is SASEGT in the germline V gene. The CDR3 spells CASSERGVSQYF. The CDR3 bases are TGTGCCAGCAGTGAACGAGGGGTATCCCAGTACTTC.

The V call is TRBV3-1, the J call TRBJ1-6; D unclear. V was trimmed by 0 bases and J by 3 bases, leaving 6 bases between them. Germline V CDR1 and CDR2: LGHDT, YNNKEL (reference sequence). The CDR3 runs 15 residues. CDR3 sequence reads: CASSQDGFYNSPLHF. CDR3 coding DNA: TGTGCCAGCAGCCAAGACGGCTTCTATAATTCACCCCTCCACTTT.

The chain couples TRBV3-1 to TRBJ1-5; D is ambiguous. The V end was cut by 1 base, the J end by 3 bases, with 4 bases between. This CDR3 region has 13 residues. Germline assignment: CDR1 LGHDT and CDR2 YNNKEL (reference sequence). The CDR3 bases are TGTGCCAGCAGCCAAGCAATCAATCAGCCCCAGCATTTT. Its protein is CASSQAINQPQHF.

J is TRBJ2-1 and V is TRBV20-1; possibly TRBD1 or TRBD2 for D (5 bases each). The CDR3 spans 14 residues. Per the germline V gene, CDR1 is DFQATT and CDR2 is SNEGSKA (reference sequence). Between the trimmed V and J ends, which lost 6 bases and 3 bases, there was a span of 15 bases. This CDR3 reads CSADPHGGYNEQFF. The CDR3 DNA sequence: TGCAGTGCGGACCCACATGGGGGCTACAATGAGCAGTTCTTC.

This clonotype was observed a few times. V usage is TRBV12-3 or TRBV12-4 and J usage is TRBJ1-2, with 7 bases matching TRBD1. Trimming removed 10 bases from V and 0 bases from J; junction bases left unmatched: 23. This CDR3 has 19 amino acids. The DNA for the CDR3 is TGTGCCACCATCCGGATCAGGGGGTTAATGACTATCACTAACTATGGCTACACCTTC. Its translation: CATIRIRGLMTITNYGYTF.

This clonotype has more than one count but fewer than ten. The chain is built from TRBV10-2 and TRBJ2-2; 7 bases map to TRBD2. V dropped 6 bases and J dropped 8; count of bases not matched to a gene: 12. Germline V gene lookup returns CDR1 WSHSY and CDR2 SAAADI. The CDR3 runs 15 residues. DNA for the CDR3: TGCGCCAGCAGCGCCCCGAGGGAGGGGCCTGGGGAGCTGTTTTTT. Residues: CASSAPREGPGELFF.

The J gene is TRBJ2-1, the V gene TRBV5-1, with D tentatively TRBD1 (5 bases). Germline V CDR1 and CDR2: SGHRS, YFSETQ. The V gene lost 4 bases and the J gene lost 6 bases, with 14 bases spanning the gap. The CDR3 spans 14 residues. Here the CDR3 DNA reads TGCGCCAGCAGCCCGGGCGCAGGGCCCAATGAGCAGTTCTTC. Translated: CASSPGAGPNEQFF.

In its sample, this clonotype was seen a few times. The gene calls are TRBV3-1 and TRBJ2-2; D may be TRBD1 (5 bases). The CDR3 contains 16 residues. CDR1 is LGHDT and CDR2 is YNNKEL in the germline V gene (reference sequence). Trimming stripped 1 base from V and 0 bases from J, with 9 bases between. In DNA, the CDR3 is TGTGCCAGCAGCCAAGGGTTCAGGGCGAACACCGGGGAGCTGTTTTTT. It translates to CASSQGFRANTGELFF.

This clonotype was observed a handful of times. The V gene is TRBV20-1, the J gene TRBJ2-7, with D possibly matching TRBD1 (6 bases). The V end lost 3 bases, the J end lost 3 bases, and 12 bases lay between the germline ends. The length of the CDR3 is 13 residues. Germline V gene lookup returns CDR1 DFQATT and CDR2 SNEGSKA (reference sequence). The CDR3 DNA follows: TGCAGTGCTAGCCCCGGGACAATCTACGAGCAGTACTTC. Its translation is CSASPGTIYEQYF.

This clonotype was seen a handful of times. The V gene is TRBV20-1, the J gene TRBJ1-6; 8 positions agree with TRBD1. V lost 5 bases to trimming and J lost 6 bases; unmatched junction nucleotides: 9. The CDR3 extends over 15 amino acids. Germline lookup yields CDR1 DFQATT and CDR2 SNEGSKA (reference sequence). The CDR3 bases are TGCAGTGCTTCTGTCGCGACAGGGGTTAATTCACCCCTCCACTTT. Translated, it gives CSASVATGVNSPLHF.

In this sample, this clonotype turned up a few times. The chain has TRBV3-1 and TRBJ2-2; 7 bases match TRBD1. V lost 10 bases, J lost 8 bases, and 13 bases stayed unmatched. The V gene's germline CDR1 is LGHDT and CDR2 YNNKEL (reference sequence). The CDR3 is made up of 14 amino acids. The CDR3 region is CAKRDREEAGELFF. The CDR3 DNA is TGTGCCAAAAGGGACAGAGAGGAGGCGGGGGAGCTGTTTTTT. Combining the CDR3 with reference TRBV3-1 and TRBJ2-2 gives the whole variable domain DTAVSQTPKYLVTQMGNDKSIKCEQNLGHDTMYWYKQDSKKFLKIMFSYNNKELIINETVPNRFSPKSPDKAHLNLHINSLELGDSAVYFCAKRDREEAGELFFGEGSRLTVL.

The chain employs TRBV7-9 and TRBJ2-3, with D perhaps TRBD1 or TRBD2 (5 bases each). V lost 0 bases and J 5 bases, leaving 12 bases between the germline ends. CDR1 and CDR2 from the germline V gene are SEHNR and FQNEAQ (reference sequence). The CDR3 runs to 15 residues. CDR3 coding DNA: TGTGCCAGCAGCTTAGCGGGACCCCGCGGAGATACGCAGTATTTT. Its translation is CASSLAGPRGDTQYF.

The genes are TRBV13 and TRBJ2-7; D is unresolved. Germline loops: CDR1 PRHDT, CDR2 FYEKMQ (reference sequence). The CDR3 runs to 15 residues. V dropped 0 bases and J dropped 2 bases, with 11 bases sitting between them. The CDR3 sequence is CASSLGWQETYEQYF. The DNA for the CDR3 is TGTGCCAGCAGCTTAGGGTGGCAGGAAACCTACGAGCAGTACTTC. Full variable domain (rest looked up from reference TRBV13 and TRBJ2-7): AAGVIQSPRHLIKEKRETATLKCYPIPRHDTVYWYQQGPGQDPQFLISFYEKMQSDKGSIPDRFSAQQFSDYHSELNMSSLELGDSALYFCASSLGWQETYEQYFGPGTRLTVT.

This clonotype was detected once. The genes are TRBV24-1 and TRBJ2-1; 7 bases are a match to TRBD2. Trimming at V came to 4 bases and at J to 9 bases, leaving 11 bases not matched to a gene. Germline-derived CDR1 and CDR2 are KGHDR and SFDVKD. There are 15 residues in the CDR3. The DNA for the CDR3 is TGTGCCACCAGTGAAACTGGGAGGGAGGGCCCTGAGCAGTTCTTC. Translated: CATSETGREGPEQFF.

V gene TRBV14 combines with J gene TRBJ2-1; D is unclear. With 2 bases removed from V and 2 bases from J, the gap between germline ends came to 10 bases. The CDR3 runs 15 residues. CDR1 and CDR2 from the germline V gene are SGHDN and FVKESK. The CDR3, as DNA: TGTGCCAGCAGCCAACTGGGGTTCGCCTACAATGAGCAGTTCTTC. This encodes CASSQLGFAYNEQFF.